The entry below describes one TCR beta chain. What it binds is not known. This entry comes from a study of cytomegalovirus exposure and HLA in healthy donors. It was with 60 Vbeta and 13 Jbeta primers that the PCR ran. TCRdb's table, derived via immunoSEQ multiplex PCR, lists solely in-frame clones and lacks some. This sample contains about 200,000 clones. Study outcomes and limitations: In a later analysis, V- and J-gene trimming of beta chains associated with a DCLRE1C missense variant, replicated independently. As was reported, the HLA-A and HLA-B alleles of most subjects were accurately predicted from TCR beta sequences.

CDR1 is SGDLS, CDR2 YYNGEE, per germline. This CDR3 is 15 amino acids long. V was pared by 0 bases and J by 0 bases, with 7 bases between. V usage is TRBV9 and J usage is TRBJ1-5; no definite D call. This sequence originates from a boy younger than 18 in good health and CMV-seronegative. The sample consisted of PBMCs. CDR3 nucleotides: TGTGCCAGCAGCGTAGGAGGGAATAGCAATCAGCCCCAGCATTTT. It specifies CASSVGGNSNQPQHF.